A selection of T cell receptor beta chains follows, all from one sample in a study of CD8+CD57+ T cells in acquired aplastic anemia. Each CDR3 protein gets one entry after TCRdb re-called the reads with MiXCR. The sample has some 47,000 distinct CDR3 sequences, about two thirds seen once. Material: sorted CD4+, CD8+, or CD8+CD57+ T cells (not recorded which) from PBMCs. The source is a human donor in good health, serving as a control. The CDR3 runs from the conserved cysteine through the conserved F or W. D genes are given only for firm matches. For some rows the clone size is stated as once, few or many, or as a class when expanded; others skip it.

len,v_gene,j_gene,abundance,d_gene,CDR3aa,CDR3nt
15,TRBV19,TRBJ2-5,-,-,CASSWSGTVQETQYF,TGTGCCAGTAGTTGGTCAGGAACGGTCCAAGAGACCCAGTACTTC
12,TRBV2,TRBJ1-6,-,-,CASSEGNSPLHF,TGTGCCAGCAGTGAAGGGAATTCACCCCTCCACTTT
14,TRBV11-1,TRBJ2-1,-,-,CASSLEWKGHEQFF,TGTGCCAGCAGCTTAGAATGGAAGGGACATGAGCAGTTCTTC
12,TRBV2,TRBJ1-2,-,-,CASRVLQSGYTF,TGTGCCAGTCGAGTTCTACAGTCTGGCTACACCTTC
12,TRBV29-1,TRBJ2-7,-,-,CSVEPTPYEQYF,TGCAGCGTTGAACCTACACCCTACGAGCAGTACTTC
14,TRBV13,TRBJ2-1,-,-,CASEQRDSYNEQFF,TGTGCCAGCGAGCAGAGGGACTCCTACAATGAGCAGTTCTTC
14,TRBV7-2,TRBJ1-2,-,-,CASSLSGGVDGYTF,TGTGCCAGCAGCTTATCGGGGGGCGTTGATGGCTACACCTTC
15,TRBV19,TRBJ1-5,-,-,CASSIAEQLNQPQHF,TGTGCCAGTAGTATAGCGGAGCAGCTAAATCAGCCCCAGCATTTT
13,TRBV12-3/TRBV12-4,TRBJ1-5,once,-,CASREQGRQPQHF,TGTGCCAGCAGAGAACAGGGTAGGCAGCCCCAGCATTTT
15,TRBV19,TRBJ1-6,-,TRBD1,CASTRTGTGGSPLHF,TGTGCCAGTACACGTACCGGGACAGGGGGTTCACCCCTCCACTTT
11,TRBV29-1,TRBJ1-2,few,TRBD1,CSVVTGDGYTF,TGCAGCGTTGTCACAGGGGATGGCTACACCTTC
9,TRBV20-1,TRBJ2-7,once,-,CSANRVVNF,TGCAGTGCAAACAGGGTTGTGAACTTC
14,TRBV7-8,TRBJ1-2,-,-,CASSLSRDNHGYTF,TGTGCCAGCAGCTTAAGCCGGGACAATCATGGCTACACCTTC
12,TRBV7-3,TRBJ1-5,-,-,CATPQLNQPQHF,TGTGCCACACCACAACTAAATCAGCCCCAGCATTTT
15,TRBV10-2,TRBJ2-1,-,-,CASPGFRGPYNEQFF,TGCGCCAGCCCTGGGTTCAGGGGCCCCTACAATGAGCAGTTCTTC
15,TRBV7-8,TRBJ1-2,-,-,CASSLNRRDNYGYTF,TGTGCCAGCAGTTTGAATCGGAGAGATAACTATGGCTACACCTTC
13,TRBV19,TRBJ2-6,-,-,CASKRAGANVLTF,TGTGCCAGTAAGAGGGCTGGGGCCAACGTCCTGACTTTC
14,TRBV11-3,TRBJ2-2,-,-,CASSLMGDTGELFF,TGTGCCAGCAGCTTAATGGGTGACACCGGGGAGCTGTTTTTT
15,TRBV20-1,TRBJ2-7,-,-,CSARDREKDLYEQYF,TGCAGTGCTAGAGATCGGGAGAAAGATCTCTACGAGCAGTACTTC
15,TRBV9,TRBJ1-5,many,-,CASSVGAGLNQPQHF,TGTGCCAGCAGCGTAGGGGCAGGGCTCAATCAGCCCCAGCATTTT
14,TRBV7-3,TRBJ1-2,once,-,CASSLGVTGYGYTF,TGTGCCAGCAGCTTAGGGGTGACGGGATATGGCTACACCTTC
15,TRBV19,TRBJ2-7,-,-,CASSNLDSYSYEQYF,TGTGCCAGTAGCAACCTCGACAGTTACTCCTACGAGCAGTACTTC
13,TRBV10-3,TRBJ2-1,few,-,CAISLGVFNEQFF,TGTGCCATCAGCCTGGGGGTTTTTAATGAGCAGTTCTTC
11,TRBV29-1,TRBJ2-7,once,-,CSALRDSEQYF,TGCAGCGCCCTCAGGGACTCCGAGCAGTACTTC
12,TRBV7-9,TRBJ2-7,few,-,CASRSGSAEQYF,TGTGCCAGCAGGTCTGGAAGTGCTGAGCAGTACTTC
13,TRBV7-6,TRBJ2-3,few,-,CASSLAPTDTQYF,TGTGCCAGCAGCTTAGCCCCCACAGATACGCAGTATTTT
12,TRBV20-1,TRBJ1-2,-,TRBD1,CSADKQGNGYTF,TGCAGTGCTGACAAACAGGGGAATGGCTACACCTTC
16,TRBV15,TRBJ1-4,-,TRBD1,CATSRVGDSLREKLFF,TGTGCCACCAGCAGAGTGGGGGACAGCCTTAGGGAAAAGCTGTTTTTT
13,TRBV19,TRBJ2-3,-,-,CASSLRGEDTQYF,TGTGCCAGTAGCCTAAGGGGGGAAGATACGCAGTATTTT
12,TRBV6-1,TRBJ1-1,many,-,CATAIRGTEAFF,TGTGCCACCGCTATCAGGGGCACTGAAGCTTTCTTT
15,TRBV2,TRBJ2-2,once,-,CASTLDRANTGELFF,TGTGCCAGCACCCTGGACCGCGCGAACACCGGGGAGCTGTTTTTT
14,TRBV29-1,TRBJ1-2,-,-,CSVVVTAANYGYTF,TGCAGCGTGGTGGTGACAGCGGCTAACTATGGCTACACCTTC
19,TRBV20-1,TRBJ2-3,-,TRBD2,CSASVTIAGHPQYTDTQYF,TGCAGTGCTAGTGTCACGATAGCGGGGCACCCTCAATACACAGATACGCAGTATTTT
15,TRBV5-1,TRBJ1-2,-,TRBD1,CASSVPQGEDYGYTF,TGCGCCAGCAGCGTACCTCAGGGGGAGGACTATGGCTACACCTTC
14,TRBV7-9,TRBJ1-2,-,-,CASSLEGGNYGYTF,TGTGCCAGCAGCTTAGAGGGCGGAAACTATGGCTACACCTTC
15,TRBV7-9,TRBJ2-7,-,TRBD2,CASSPPGLAAYEQYF,TGTGCCAGCAGCCCTCCGGGACTAGCGGCTTACGAGCAGTACTTC
15,TRBV7-3,TRBJ2-7,-,TRBD2,CASSLVTSGPYEQYF,TGTGCCAGCAGCTTAGTAACTAGCGGACCTTACGAGCAGTACTTC
12,TRBV7-2,TRBJ1-1,-,-,CASSPPGSEAFF,TGTGCCAGCAGTCCACCAGGGTCCGAAGCTTTCTTT
13,TRBV30,TRBJ1-1,once,-,CAWSVGTNTEAFF,TGTGCCTGGAGTGTAGGGACAAACACTGAAGCTTTCTTT
13,TRBV24-1,TRBJ1-5,-,TRBD1,CATSVGQNQPQHF,TGTGCCACCAGTGTGGGACAGAATCAGCCCCAGCATTTT
15,TRBV15,TRBJ1-1,-,-,CATSRDFSGNTEAFF,TGTGCCACCAGCAGAGATTTCTCCGGTAACACTGAAGCTTTCTTT
12,TRBV10-3,TRBJ2-7,-,-,CASRDGSYEQYF,TGTGCCAGCAGAGACGGCTCCTACGAGCAGTACTTC
13,TRBV29-1,TRBJ1-2,-,-,CSAQGPLSTGYTF,TGCAGCGCCCAGGGACCGCTCTCTACTGGCTACACCTTC
13,TRBV7-8,TRBJ2-7,few,-,CASSLARGHEQYF,TGTGCCAGCAGCTTGGCAAGGGGCCACGAGCAGTACTTC
14,TRBV30,TRBJ1-1,-,-,CAWSVALRKTEAFF,TGTGCCTGGAGTGTGGCCCTCCGTAAGACTGAAGCTTTCTTT
15,TRBV6-2/TRBV6-3,TRBJ2-7,-,-,CASNPRGGRSYEQYF,TGTGCCAGCAATCCACGGGGCGGAAGATCCTACGAGCAGTACTTC
14,TRBV2,TRBJ1-1,-,TRBD1,CASETGTGSTEAFF,TGTGCCAGCGAGACCGGGACAGGGAGCACTGAAGCTTTCTTT
15,TRBV5-6,TRBJ2-1,-,TRBD2,CASSLGASGYNEQFF,TGTGCCAGCAGCCTCGGGGCTAGCGGGTACAATGAGCAGTTCTTC
15,TRBV6-4,TRBJ1-5,many,-,CASSPQDGSNQPQHF,TGTGCCAGCAGTCCCCAGGACGGGAGCAATCAGCCCCAGCATTTT
12,TRBV14,TRBJ1-6,-,-,CASSQGGGGPHF,TGTGCCAGCAGCCAAGGAGGCGGAGGCCCTCACTTT
15,TRBV4-2,TRBJ2-3,-,-,CASSQEGVGTDTQYF,TGTGCCAGCAGCCAAGAGGGGGTAGGCACAGATACGCAGTATTTT
15,TRBV19,TRBJ2-3,-,TRBD2,CASSMRMTSANTQYF,TGTGCCAGTAGTATGAGGATGACTAGCGCAAATACGCAGTATTTT
14,TRBV2,TRBJ2-7,-,-,CASSGGTGVYEQYF,TGTGCCAGCAGTGGTGGGACTGGTGTGTACGAGCAGTACTTC
21,TRBV7-3,TRBJ2-7,-,-,CASSFRQGDKTYFSFYYEQYF,TGTGCCAGCAGCTTCAGACAAGGTGACAAAACCTATTTTTCCTTCTACTACGAGCAGTACTTC